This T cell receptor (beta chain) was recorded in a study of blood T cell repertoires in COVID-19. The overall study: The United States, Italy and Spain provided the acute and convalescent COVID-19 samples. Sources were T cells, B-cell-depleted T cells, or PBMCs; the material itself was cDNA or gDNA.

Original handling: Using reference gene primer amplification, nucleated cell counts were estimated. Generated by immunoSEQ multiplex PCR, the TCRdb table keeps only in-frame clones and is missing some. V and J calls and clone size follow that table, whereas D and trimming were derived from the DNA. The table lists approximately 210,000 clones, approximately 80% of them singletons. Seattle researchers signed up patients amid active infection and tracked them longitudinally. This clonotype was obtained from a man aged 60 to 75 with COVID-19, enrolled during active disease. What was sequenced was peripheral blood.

CDR3 sequence (DNA): TGTGCCAGCAGGCCAGGTTTTAGCAATCAGCCCCAGCATTTT. This encodes CASRPGFSNQPQHF. The chain uses TRBV28 and TRBJ1-5; D call uncertain. V gave up 6 bases and J gave up 0 bases, with 9 bases separating them. The CDR3 totals 14 residues. Germline CDR1 MDHEN, CDR2 SYDVKM.